These T cell receptor beta chains were read from a single sample in a study of T-cell memory formation after mild COVID-19. Each CDR3 protein is one row after TCRdb ran MiXCR on the 5' RACE reads. This repertoire shows fewer than 400,000 distinct CDR3 sequences, 15% to 20% found once; its top ten account for about 22%. The sequenced sample was PBMCs or a T cell subset sorted from them (not recorded which). The receptors originated from a man between 18 and 29 years old who had mild COVID-19 (a few samples of this study predate the infection). Cell type and time point are not known. Both conserved end residues are part of each CDR3. A D gene is named only where the DNA matches it firmly. Clone size is stated in some rows and not others, as once, few, many or a class when expanded.

d_call: NA; j_call: TRBJ2-1; v_call: TRBV29-1; clone_size: few; cdr3_nt: TGCAGCGTTGTCGCACTAGTACTGGGCAATGAGCAGTTCTTC; cdr3_aa: CSVVALVLGNEQFF
d_call: NA; j_call: TRBJ1-2; v_call: TRBV28; clone_size: few; cdr3_nt: TGTGCCAGCAGTTCCCTCGGGGAGGGACACTATGGCTACACCTTC; cdr3_aa: CASSSLGEGHYGYTF
d_call: TRBD1; j_call: TRBJ1-2; v_call: TRBV7-9; clone_size: NA; cdr3_nt: TGTGCCAGCAGCTTAGCGCCTGGGACAGGGCGAAACTATGGCTACACCTTC; cdr3_aa: CASSLAPGTGRNYGYTF
d_call: NA; j_call: TRBJ1-5; v_call: TRBV12-3/TRBV12-4; clone_size: NA; cdr3_nt: TGTGCCAGCAGTTTAAGGCAGGGATCGAGTCAGCCCCAGCATTTT; cdr3_aa: CASSLRQGSSQPQHF
d_call: TRBD1; j_call: TRBJ1-1; v_call: TRBV7-2; clone_size: once; cdr3_nt: TGTGCCAGCAGCCGGAGGGTACAGGGGGGTGAGACTGAAGCTTTCTTT; cdr3_aa: CASSRRVQGGETEAFF
d_call: TRBD1; j_call: TRBJ2-1; v_call: TRBV12-3/TRBV12-4; clone_size: many; cdr3_nt: TGTGCCAGCAGCCTAGGACAGGGGGGCTACAATGAGCAGTTCTTC; cdr3_aa: CASSLGQGGYNEQFF
d_call: NA; j_call: TRBJ1-3; v_call: TRBV4-2; clone_size: NA; cdr3_nt: TGTGCCAGCAGCCAAGACTCTCGGGGGCACCCAGATGCATCGGTTCCTTACACCATATATTTT; cdr3_aa: CASSQDSRGHPDASVPYTIYF
d_call: TRBD1; j_call: TRBJ2-4; v_call: TRBV5-1; clone_size: NA; cdr3_nt: TGCGCCAGCAGCTTGAGGCAGGGGGCAAACATTCAGTACTTC; cdr3_aa: CASSLRQGANIQYF
d_call: NA; j_call: TRBJ1-5; v_call: TRBV4-1; clone_size: NA; cdr3_nt: TGCGCCAGCAGCCATGGCTCAGGCAATCAGCCCCAGCATTTT; cdr3_aa: CASSHGSGNQPQHF
d_call: NA; j_call: TRBJ2-5; v_call: TRBV29-1; clone_size: NA; cdr3_nt: TGCAGCACAGAAGTTGGTCGCACCAATAAGGAGACCCAGTACTTC; cdr3_aa: CSTEVGRTNKETQYF
d_call: TRBD2; j_call: TRBJ2-5; v_call: TRBV20-1; clone_size: NA; cdr3_nt: TGCAGTACAAAGCGGGGTTGGACCCAGTACTTC; cdr3_aa: CSTKRGWTQYF
d_call: NA; j_call: TRBJ1-1; v_call: TRBV20-1; clone_size: NA; cdr3_nt: TGCAGTGCTAGGGCTTCCATGAACACTGAAGCTTTCTTT; cdr3_aa: CSARASMNTEAFF
d_call: TRBD1; j_call: TRBJ1-2; v_call: TRBV5-6; clone_size: few; cdr3_nt: TGTGCCAGCAGCTTGCTGGACAGGGTATATGGCTACACCTTC; cdr3_aa: CASSLLDRVYGYTF
d_call: NA; j_call: TRBJ2-7; v_call: TRBV4-3; clone_size: few; cdr3_nt: TGCGCCAGCAGCCAAGAGTGGCAGATCCACTACGAGCAGTACTTC; cdr3_aa: CASSQEWQIHYEQYF
d_call: TRBD1; j_call: TRBJ1-5; v_call: TRBV6-2/TRBV6-3; clone_size: NA; cdr3_nt: TGTGCCAGCAGTACCGGGACAGGGGGCTTCAATCAGCCCCAGCATTTT; cdr3_aa: CASSTGTGGFNQPQHF
d_call: NA; j_call: TRBJ2-2; v_call: TRBV6-5; clone_size: NA; cdr3_nt: TGTGCCAGCAGTTACCCCCCGGGCACCGGGGAGCTGTTTTTT; cdr3_aa: CASSYPPGTGELFF
d_call: NA; j_call: TRBJ2-5; v_call: TRBV5-5; clone_size: few; cdr3_nt: TGTGCCAGCAGCTTGGGCGGGACTTGGGAGTTCGTCAGGGAGACCCAGTACTTC; cdr3_aa: CASSLGGTWEFVRETQYF
d_call: NA; j_call: TRBJ1-5; v_call: TRBV29-1; clone_size: few; cdr3_nt: TGCAGCGTCAAAACAGGGACCAGCAATCAGCCCCAGCATTTT; cdr3_aa: CSVKTGTSNQPQHF
d_call: NA; j_call: TRBJ1-3; v_call: TRBV6-5; clone_size: NA; cdr3_nt: TGTGCCAGCAGTTCGTACTACAGGGACTCTGGAAACACCATATATTTT; cdr3_aa: CASSSYYRDSGNTIYF
d_call: NA; j_call: TRBJ1-4; v_call: TRBV6-1; clone_size: NA; cdr3_nt: TGTGCCAGCAGTGCCCGGGATACCGAAAAACTGTTTTTT; cdr3_aa: CASSARDTEKLFF
d_call: NA; j_call: TRBJ2-2; v_call: TRBV5-1; clone_size: NA; cdr3_nt: TGCGCCAGCAGCTCCCTGGACTTTTCCTTCGGGGAGCTGTTTTTT; cdr3_aa: CASSSLDFSFGELFF
d_call: NA; j_call: TRBJ2-1; v_call: TRBV7-2; clone_size: NA; cdr3_nt: TGTGCCAGCAGCTCCGGCGGTTTTGAGCAGTTCTTC; cdr3_aa: CASSSGGFEQFF